This T cell receptor (beta chain) was recovered during a study of shared clonotypes between healthy human individuals. Study-level background: The composition of the donors was a couple of women and a few men aged 18 to 49. Study-wide findings and caveats: A generally larger estimated richness was seen in naive subsets than in memory subsets.

Deletions cut 6 bases from V and 2 bases from J, with 12 bases between. Germline CDR1 SGHRS, CDR2 YFSETQ. The CDR3 totals 15 residues. On this clone itself: Its target is not known.

Repertoires were generated with immunoSEQ multiplex PCR, while TCRdb's copy carries only in-frame clones and drops some. The data contain a few million clones, approximately 90% of them singletons. Sequencing used naive CD4+ T cells from PBMCs. Subset reported: CD45RA+ positively selected. This clonotype was obtained from a man aged 18 to 29 in good health. Some clones in this sample may be carry-over from other donors' samples. This chain links TRBV5-1 with TRBJ2-6; D possibly corresponds to TRBD1 (6 bases). CDR3 region: CASTMGAPGANVLTF. The CDR3 DNA follows: TGCGCCAGCACGATGGGGGCGCCTGGGGCCAACGTCCTGACTTTC.